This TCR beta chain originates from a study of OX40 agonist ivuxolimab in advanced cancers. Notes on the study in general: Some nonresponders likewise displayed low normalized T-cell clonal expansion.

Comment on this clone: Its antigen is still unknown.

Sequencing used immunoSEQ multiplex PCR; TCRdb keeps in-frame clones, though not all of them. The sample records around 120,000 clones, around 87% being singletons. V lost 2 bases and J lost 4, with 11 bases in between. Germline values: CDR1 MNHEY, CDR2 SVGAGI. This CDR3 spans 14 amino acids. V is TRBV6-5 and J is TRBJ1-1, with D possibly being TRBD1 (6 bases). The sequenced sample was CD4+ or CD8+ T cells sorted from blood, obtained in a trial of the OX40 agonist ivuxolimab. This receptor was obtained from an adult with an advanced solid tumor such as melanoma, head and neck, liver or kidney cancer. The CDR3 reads CASSYTGGGTEAFF. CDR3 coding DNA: TGTGCCAGCAGTTACACGGGGGGCGGCACTGAAGCTTTCTTT.